These 7 T cell receptor beta chains came from one sample sequenced in a study of read filtering for tumor transcriptome and immune sequencing. Molecular barcoded adaptors covering alpha/delta and beta/gamma chains were used on around 400 ng RNA. Via MiXCR, TCRdb re-called the reads, giving one row per CDR3 protein. Of 100,000 to 150,000 distinct CDR3 sequences in the sample, around 14% were seen once. The source material was a population of CD138-negative cells sorted from bone marrow. The receptors here all came from a donor aged 40 or older with multiple myeloma.

This clonotype was detected a few times. The chain joins TRBV4-2 to TRBJ2-3, with TRBD2 matching over 11 bases. The CDR3 has 15 residues. Trimming removed 6 bases from V and 4 bases from J; junction bases left unmatched: 6. Per germline, CDR1 LGHNA and CDR2 YNFKEQ. The CDR3 DNA reads TGTGCCAGCAGGGAAATAGCGGGAGGGCCAGATACGCAGTATTTT. Amino acid sequence: CASREIAGGPDTQYF.

This clonotype occurred many times. V gene TRBV24-1 combines with J gene TRBJ2-5; tentatively, D is TRBD1 (6 bases). The CDR3 is 16 amino acids. Deletions cut 4 bases from V and 4 bases from J, with 18 bases between. Looked up from germline, CDR1 is KGHDR and CDR2 is SFDVKD. For the CDR3, the DNA is TGTGCCACCAGTGACTCCGACCGACAGGCATTAGAGACCCAGTACTTC. Amino acids: CATSDSDRQALETQYF.

Turning to this clonotype: A read error is possible here, since a much larger clone lies one base away. The chain carries TRBV7-2 and TRBJ2-2, with 11 bases fitting TRBD2. Germline lookup yields CDR1 SGHTA and CDR2 FQGNSA. Trimming removed 5 bases from V and 7 bases from J; junction bases left unmatched: 6. This CDR3 contains 15 residues. CDR3: CASSPRLAGYGELFF. For the CDR3, the DNA is TGTGCCAGCAGCCCGAGACTAGCGGGATACGGGGAGCTGTTTTTT.

The sample holds many counts of this clonotype. The V and J genes are TRBV7-6 and TRBJ2-5; D is perhaps TRBD2 (6 bases). The germline V gene encodes CDR1 SGHVS and CDR2 FNYEAQ. This CDR3 spans 15 amino acids. Between the trimmed V and J ends, which lost 4 bases and 3 bases, there was a span of 15 bases. In nucleotides, the CDR3 is TGTGCCAGCAGCTCGCTGCCTGGAGGGGAAGAGACCCAGTACTTC. Residues: CASSSLPGGEETQYF.

This clonotype was counted many times. Without the conserved terminal phenylalanine or tryptophan, this CDR3 likely stems from a read error. The genes are TRBV20-1 and TRBJ2-1, with 11 bases that match TRBD2. The germline V gene has CDR1 DFQATT and CDR2 SNEGSKA (reference sequence). With V trimmed by 2 bases and J by 9 bases, 6 bases remained unmatched. The CDR3 has 14 amino acids. The CDR3 nucleotides read TGCAGTGCTAGAACTAGCGGGAGAAGTATTGAGCAGTTCCTC. Translation: CSARTSGRSIEQFL.

V usage is TRBV7-7 and J usage is TRBJ2-2, with D perhaps assigned TRBD1 or TRBD2 (6 bases each). Trimming pared 1 base from V and 1 base from J, leaving 16 bases between. Germline values: CDR1 SSHAT, CDR2 FNYEAQ (reference sequence). The CDR3 consists of 18 residues. CDR3 in DNA: TGTGCCAGCAGCTTAGAACCGGGGGCGGCGATGAACACCGGGGAGCTGTTTTTT. It specifies CASSLEPGAAMNTGELFF.

At least ten counts were recorded for this clonotype. V and J are TRBV11-3 and TRBJ2-1, with TRBD2 as a possible D gene (6 bases). CDR1 and CDR2 from the germline V gene are SGHNT and YENEEA. V lost 0 bases to trimming and J lost 4 bases, with 13 bases between them. The CDR3 length is 16 residues. The CDR3 here is CASSLEQLAVYNEQFF. DNA of the CDR3: TGTGCCAGCAGCTTAGAGCAATTAGCGGTTTACAATGAGCAGTTCTTC. The variable domain in full, completed from reference TRBV11-3 and TRBJ2-1, reads EAGVVQSPRYKIIEKKQPVAFWCNPISGHNTLYWYLQNLGQGPELLIRYENEEAVDDSQLPKDRFSAERLKGVDSTLKIQPAELGDSAVYLCASSLEQLAVYNEQFFGPGTRLTVL.